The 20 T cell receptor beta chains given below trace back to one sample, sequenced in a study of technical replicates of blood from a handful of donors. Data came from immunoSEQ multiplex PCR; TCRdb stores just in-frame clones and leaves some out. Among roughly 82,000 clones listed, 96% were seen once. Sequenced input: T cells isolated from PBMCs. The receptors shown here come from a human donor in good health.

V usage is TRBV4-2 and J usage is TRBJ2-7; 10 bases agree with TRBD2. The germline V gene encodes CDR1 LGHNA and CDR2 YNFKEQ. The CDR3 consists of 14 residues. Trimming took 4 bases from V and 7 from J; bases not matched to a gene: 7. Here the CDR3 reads CASSPKASGREQYF. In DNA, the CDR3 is TGTGCCAGCAGCCCCAAGGCTAGCGGGAGAGAGCAGTACTTC.

The CDR3 here is CASSRGQVYEQYF. CDR3 in DNA: TGTGCCAGCAGCCGCGGACAGGTCTACGAGCAGTACTTC. This sequence joins TRBV7-9 and TRBJ2-7; TRBD1 aligns across 7 bases. V lost 5 bases and J lost 3; bases outside the gene matches: 4. The CDR3 has 13 residues. The germline gives CDR1 SEHNR, CDR2 FQNEAQ (reference sequence).

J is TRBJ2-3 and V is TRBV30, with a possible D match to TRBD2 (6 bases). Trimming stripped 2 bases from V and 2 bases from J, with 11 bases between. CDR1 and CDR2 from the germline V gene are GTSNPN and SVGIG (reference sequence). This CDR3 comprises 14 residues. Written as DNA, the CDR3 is TGTGCCTGGAGTATGAGGAGGGCCACAGATACGCAGTATTTT. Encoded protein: CAWSMRRATDTQYF.

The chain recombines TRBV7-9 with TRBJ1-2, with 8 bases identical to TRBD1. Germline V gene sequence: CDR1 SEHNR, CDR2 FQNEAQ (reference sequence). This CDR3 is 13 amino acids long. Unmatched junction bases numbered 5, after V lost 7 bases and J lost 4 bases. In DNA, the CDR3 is TGTGCCAGCATTGGACAGGGCCTCTATGGCTACACCTTC. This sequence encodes CASIGQGLYGYTF. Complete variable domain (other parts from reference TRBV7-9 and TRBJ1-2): DTGVSQNPRHKITKRGQNVTFRCDPISEHNRLYWYRQTLGQGPEFLTYFQNEAQLEKSRLLSDRFSAERPKGSFSTLEIQRTEQGDSAMYLCASIGQGLYGYTFGSGTRLTVV.

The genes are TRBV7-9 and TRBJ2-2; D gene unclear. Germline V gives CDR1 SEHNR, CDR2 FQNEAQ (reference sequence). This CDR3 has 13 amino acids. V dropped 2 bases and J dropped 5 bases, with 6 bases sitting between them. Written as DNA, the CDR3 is TGTGCCAGCAGCTTACAGGAAACCGGGGAGCTGTTTTTT. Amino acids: CASSLQETGELFF.

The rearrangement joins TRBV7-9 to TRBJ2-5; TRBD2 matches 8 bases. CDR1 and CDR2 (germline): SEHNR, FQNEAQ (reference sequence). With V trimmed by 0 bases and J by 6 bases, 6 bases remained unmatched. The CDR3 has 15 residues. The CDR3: CASSLALSGGQTQYF. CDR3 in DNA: TGTGCCAGCAGCTTAGCGCTATCGGGAGGGCAGACCCAGTACTTC.

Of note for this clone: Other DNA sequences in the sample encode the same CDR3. The CDR3 DNA reads TGTGCCAGCAGCTTGCGGGGGTACAATGAGCAGTTCTTC. It yields the protein CASSLRGYNEQFF. V and J are TRBV5-4 and TRBJ2-1; D is possibly TRBD2 (6 bases). The CDR3 has 13 residues. V lost 1 base to trimming and J lost 4 bases, with 6 bases between them. Germline values: CDR1 SGHNT, CDR2 YYREEE (reference sequence). The full variable domain, rest sourced from reference TRBV5-4 and TRBJ2-1, is ETGVTQSPTHLIKTRGQQVTLRCSSQSGHNTVSWYQQALGQGPQFIFQYYREEENGRGNFPPRFSGLQFPNYSSELNVNALELDDSALYLCASSLRGYNEQFFGPGTRLTVL.

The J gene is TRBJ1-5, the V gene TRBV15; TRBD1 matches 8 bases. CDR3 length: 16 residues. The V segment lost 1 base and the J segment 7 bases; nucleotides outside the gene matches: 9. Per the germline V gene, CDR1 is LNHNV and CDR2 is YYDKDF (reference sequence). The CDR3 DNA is TGTGCCACCAGCAGAGTAGAGACAGGGGTAGGGCAGCCCCAGCATTTT. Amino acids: CATSRVETGVGQPQHF.

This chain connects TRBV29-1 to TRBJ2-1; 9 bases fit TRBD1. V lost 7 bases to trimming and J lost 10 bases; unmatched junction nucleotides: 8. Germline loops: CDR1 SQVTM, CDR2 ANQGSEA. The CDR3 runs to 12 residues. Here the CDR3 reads CSARGQGNEQFF. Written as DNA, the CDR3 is TGCAGCGCCCGAGGACAGGGGAACGAGCAGTTCTTC.

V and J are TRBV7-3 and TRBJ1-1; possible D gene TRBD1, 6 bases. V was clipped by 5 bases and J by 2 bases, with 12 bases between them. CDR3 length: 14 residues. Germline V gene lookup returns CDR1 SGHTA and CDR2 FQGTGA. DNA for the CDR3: TGTGCCAGCAGCGCAGGACAGAGTAACACTGAAGCTTTCTTT. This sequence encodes CASSAGQSNTEAFF.

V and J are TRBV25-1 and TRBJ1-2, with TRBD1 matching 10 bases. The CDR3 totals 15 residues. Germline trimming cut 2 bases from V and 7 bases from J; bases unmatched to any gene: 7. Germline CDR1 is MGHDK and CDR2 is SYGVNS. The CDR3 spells CASSEIGTGDPGYTF. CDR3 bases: TGTGCCAGCAGTGAAATAGGGACAGGGGATCCTGGCTACACCTTC.

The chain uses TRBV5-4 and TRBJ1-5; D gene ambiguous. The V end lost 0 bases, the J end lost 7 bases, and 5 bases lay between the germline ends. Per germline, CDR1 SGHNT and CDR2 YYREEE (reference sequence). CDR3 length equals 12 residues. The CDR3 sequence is CASSLDGQPQHF. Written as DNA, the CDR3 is TGTGCCAGCAGCTTGGACGGGCAGCCCCAGCATTTT.

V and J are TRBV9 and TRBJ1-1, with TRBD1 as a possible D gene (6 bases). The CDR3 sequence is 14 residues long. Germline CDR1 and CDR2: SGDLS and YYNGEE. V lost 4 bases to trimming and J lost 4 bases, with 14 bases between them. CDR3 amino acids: CASSSQGLGTEAFF. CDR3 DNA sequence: TGTGCCAGCAGCTCTCAGGGGTTGGGCACTGAAGCTTTCTTT.

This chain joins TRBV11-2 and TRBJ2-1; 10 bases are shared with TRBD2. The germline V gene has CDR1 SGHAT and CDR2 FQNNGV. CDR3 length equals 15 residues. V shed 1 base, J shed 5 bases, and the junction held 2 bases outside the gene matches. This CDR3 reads CASSLAGTSDNEQFF. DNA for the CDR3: TGTGCCAGCAGCTTAGCCGGGACTAGCGACAATGAGCAGTTCTTC.

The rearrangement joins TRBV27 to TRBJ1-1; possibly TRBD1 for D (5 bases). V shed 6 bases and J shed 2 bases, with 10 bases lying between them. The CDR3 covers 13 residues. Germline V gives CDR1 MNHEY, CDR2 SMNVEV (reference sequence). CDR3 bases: TGTGCCAGCAGGTTGGGGCGTAACACTGAAGCTTTCTTT. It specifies CASRLGRNTEAFF.

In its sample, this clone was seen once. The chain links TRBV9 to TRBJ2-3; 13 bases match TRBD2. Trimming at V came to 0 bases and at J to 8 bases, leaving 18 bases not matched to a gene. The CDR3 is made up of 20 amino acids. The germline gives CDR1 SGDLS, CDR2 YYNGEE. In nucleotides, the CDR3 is TGTGCCAGCAGCGTAGAACCACAGCACCCACTAGCGGGAGGGCGCGGTACGCAGTATTTT. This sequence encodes CASSVEPQHPLAGGRGTQYF. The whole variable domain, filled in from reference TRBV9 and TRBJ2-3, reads DSGVTQTPKHLITATGQRVTLRCSPRSGDLSVYWYQQSLDQGLQFLIQYYNGEERAKGNILERFSAQQFPDLHSELNLSSLELGDSALYFCASSVEPQHPLAGGRGTQYFGPGTRLTVL.

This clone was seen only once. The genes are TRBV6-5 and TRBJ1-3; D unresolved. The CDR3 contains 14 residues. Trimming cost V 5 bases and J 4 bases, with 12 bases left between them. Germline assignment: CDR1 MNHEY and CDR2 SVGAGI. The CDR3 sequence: CASSGPLDGNTIYF. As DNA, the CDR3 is TGTGCCAGCAGTGGGCCTCTTGACGGAAACACCATATATTTT.

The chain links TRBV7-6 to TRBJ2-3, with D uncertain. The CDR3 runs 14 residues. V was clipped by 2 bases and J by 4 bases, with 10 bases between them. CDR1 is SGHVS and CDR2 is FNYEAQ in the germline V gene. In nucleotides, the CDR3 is TGTGCCAGCAGCTTAAATTTGACTCCAGATACGCAGTATTTT. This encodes CASSLNLTPDTQYF.

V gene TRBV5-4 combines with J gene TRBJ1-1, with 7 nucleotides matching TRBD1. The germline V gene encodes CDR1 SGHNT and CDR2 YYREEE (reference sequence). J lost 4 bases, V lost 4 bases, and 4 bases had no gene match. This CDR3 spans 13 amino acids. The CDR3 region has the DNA TGTGCCAGCAGCGGGTCAGGGGGCACTGAAGCTTTCTTT. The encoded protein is CASSGSGGTEAFF.

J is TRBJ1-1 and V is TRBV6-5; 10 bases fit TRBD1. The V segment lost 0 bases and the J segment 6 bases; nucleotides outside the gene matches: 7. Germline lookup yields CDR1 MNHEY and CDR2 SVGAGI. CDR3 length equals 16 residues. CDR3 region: CASSYSVTGGDPEAFF. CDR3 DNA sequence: TGTGCCAGCAGTTACTCTGTGACAGGGGGCGACCCTGAAGCTTTCTTT.